This T cell receptor beta chain was profiled in a study of T-cell memory formation after mild COVID-19. Study background: TCR clusters mostly belonged to single donors.

This clonotype was seen a handful of times. Its antigen is not identified. Germline trimming cut 6 bases from V and 1 base from J; bases unmatched to any gene: 11. Germline assignment: CDR1 MNHEY and CDR2 SVGEGT. This CDR3 is 16 amino acids long. TCRdb reprocessed the 5' RACE reads with MiXCR, giving one entry per CDR3 protein. This repertoire shows about 320,000 distinct CDR3 sequences, roughly 13% found once; its top ten account for under 25%. General observations from the study: Researchers found some responding clones in pre-infection memory, a sign that cross-reactive memory joined.

The source of this sequence is a man between 18 and 29 years old who had mild COVID-19 (a few samples of this study predate the infection). Cell type and time point are not known. This rearrangement joins TRBV6-2 or TRBV6-3 to TRBJ1-1; 7 nucleotides agree with TRBD1. Sequenced sample: PBMCs or a T cell subset sorted from them (not recorded which). Here the CDR3 reads CASSGDREAKNTEAFF. CDR3 DNA: TGTGCCAGCAGCGGCGACAGGGAGGCTAAGAACACTGAAGCTTTCTTT.